Shown below are 8 T cell receptor beta chains from a single sample sequenced in a study of monozygotic twins with inflammatory bowel disease. For each CDR3 protein, TCRdb gives one entry from its re-call of the 5' RACE reads, without DNA. The sample table includes around 150,000 distinct CDR3 sequences. Material for sequencing was blood. The receptors derive from a human donor with ulcerative colitis or Crohn's disease, or a healthy co-twin of an affected twin (not recorded which).

This CDR3 is CASSYPSSTRFTDTQYF. The V and J genes are TRBV6-5 and TRBJ2-3. The V gene's germline CDR1 is MNHEY and CDR2 SVGAGI. This CDR3 has 17 residues.

J is TRBJ2-1 and V is TRBV20-1; no DNA is available, so the TRBD1 call from TCRdb remains unchecked. CDR1 and CDR2 from the germline V gene are DFQATT and SNEGSKA (reference sequence). The CDR3 consists of 15 residues. The CDR3 region is CSASALGGAGNEQFF.

This chain joins TRBV10-3 and TRBJ2-3; no DNA is available, so the TRBD2 call from TCRdb remains unchecked. The CDR3 has 14 amino acids. The germline V gene has CDR1 ENHRY and CDR2 SYGVKD. CDR3 sequence reads: CAISAGLAGDTQYF.

This chain uses TRBV7-9 with TRBJ2-7; TCRdb picks TRBD1, but there is no DNA to check that call. The CDR3 covers 15 residues. Germline-derived CDR1 and CDR2 are SEHNR and FQNEAQ (reference sequence). The CDR3 region is CASSLQGSPGYEQYF.

The chain combines TRBV19 with TRBJ1-5. There are 13 residues in the CDR3. Germline V lookup: CDR1 LNHDA, CDR2 SQIVND (reference sequence). This CDR3 is CASSINANQPQHF.

This sequence joins TRBV7-9 and TRBJ2-7; the TCRdb call, TRBD1, lacks DNA for checking. The CDR3 is 16 residues long. Germline V gene lookup returns CDR1 SEHNR and CDR2 FQNEAQ (reference sequence). The CDR3 here is CASSLAPGGSSYEQYF. The complete variable domain, with remaining parts taken from reference TRBV7-9 and TRBJ2-7, reads DTGVSQNPRHKITKRGQNVTFRCDPISEHNRLYWYRQTLGQGPEFLTYFQNEAQLEKSRLLSDRFSAERPKGSFSTLEIQRTEQGDSAMYLCASSLAPGGSSYEQYFGPGTRLTVT.

V is TRBV5-4 and J is TRBJ2-3; the TCRdb D gene call, TRBD1, has no DNA to confirm it. Germline CDR1 and CDR2: SGHNT and YYREEE (reference sequence). The CDR3 spans 15 residues. This CDR3 is CASSRGPQGTDTQYF.

This sequence joins TRBV7-3 and TRBJ2-3; no DNA is available, so the TRBD2 call from TCRdb remains unchecked. Germline lookup yields CDR1 SGHTA and CDR2 FQGTGA. CDR3 length: 14 residues. The CDR3 loop is CASSTSGVTDTQYF.